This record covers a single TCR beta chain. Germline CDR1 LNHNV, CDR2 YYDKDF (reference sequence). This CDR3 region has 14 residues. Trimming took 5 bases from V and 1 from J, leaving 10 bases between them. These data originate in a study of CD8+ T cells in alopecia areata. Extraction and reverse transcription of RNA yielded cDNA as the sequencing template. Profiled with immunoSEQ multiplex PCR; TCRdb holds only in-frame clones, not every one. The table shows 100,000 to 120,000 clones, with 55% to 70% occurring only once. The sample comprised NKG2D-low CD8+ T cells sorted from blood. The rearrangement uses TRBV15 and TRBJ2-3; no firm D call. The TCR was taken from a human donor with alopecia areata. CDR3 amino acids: CATSLPRGTDTQYF. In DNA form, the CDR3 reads TGTGCCACCAGCCTCCCCCGGGGCACAGATACGCAGTATTTT.